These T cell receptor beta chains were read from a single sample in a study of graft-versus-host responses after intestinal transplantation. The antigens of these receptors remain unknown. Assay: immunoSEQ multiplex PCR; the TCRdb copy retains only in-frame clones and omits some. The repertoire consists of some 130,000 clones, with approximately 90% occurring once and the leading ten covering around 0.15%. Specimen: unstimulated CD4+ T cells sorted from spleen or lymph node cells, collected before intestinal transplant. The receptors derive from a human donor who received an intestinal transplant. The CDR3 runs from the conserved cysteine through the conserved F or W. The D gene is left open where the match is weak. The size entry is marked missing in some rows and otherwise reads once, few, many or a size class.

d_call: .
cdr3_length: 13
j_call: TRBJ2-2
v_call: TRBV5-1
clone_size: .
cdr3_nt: TGCGCCAGCAGCCCGACAGTCACCGGGGAGCTGTTTTTT
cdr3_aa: CASSPTVTGELFF

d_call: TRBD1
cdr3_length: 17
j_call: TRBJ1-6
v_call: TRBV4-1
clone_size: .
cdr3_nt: TGCGCCAGCAGCCAAACACAATCCGGACAGGTACTTTCACCCCTCCACTTT
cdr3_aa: CASSQTQSGQVLSPLHF

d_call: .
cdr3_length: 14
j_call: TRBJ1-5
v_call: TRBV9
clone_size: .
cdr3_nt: TGTGCCAGCAGCCCAGGGGTGGGGGGCCAGCCCCAGCATTTT
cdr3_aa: CASSPGVGGQPQHF

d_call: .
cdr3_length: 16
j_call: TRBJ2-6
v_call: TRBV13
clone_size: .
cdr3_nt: TGTGCCAGCAGCTTAGCAGGGGTTTCTGGGGCCAACGTCCTGACTTTC
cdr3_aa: CASSLAGVSGANVLTF

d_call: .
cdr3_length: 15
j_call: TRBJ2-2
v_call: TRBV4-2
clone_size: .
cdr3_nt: TGTGCCAGCAGCCAAGACTCCTTAAACACCGGGGAGCTGTTTTTT
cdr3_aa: CASSQDSLNTGELFF

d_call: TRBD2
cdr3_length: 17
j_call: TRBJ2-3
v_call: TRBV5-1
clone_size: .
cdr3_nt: TGCGCCAGCAGCTTGGAAACGGGGGGGCGGGGGCAAAATACGCAGTATTTT
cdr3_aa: CASSLETGGRGQNTQYF

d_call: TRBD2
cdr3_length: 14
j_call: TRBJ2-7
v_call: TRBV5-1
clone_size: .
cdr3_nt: TGCGCCAGCAGCTTGGCCGGGGGGGAAGCGAAGCAGTACTTC
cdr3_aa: CASSLAGGEAKQYF

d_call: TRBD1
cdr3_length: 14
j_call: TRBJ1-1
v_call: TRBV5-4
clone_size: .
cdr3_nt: TGTGCCAGCAGCTTGGAGGGGGCCGGCACTGAAGCTTTCTTT
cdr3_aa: CASSLEGAGTEAFF

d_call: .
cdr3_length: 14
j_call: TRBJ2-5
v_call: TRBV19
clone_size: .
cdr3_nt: TGTGCCAGTAGTACCCCAAGGGGGCAAGAGACCCAGTACTTC
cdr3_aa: CASSTPRGQETQYF

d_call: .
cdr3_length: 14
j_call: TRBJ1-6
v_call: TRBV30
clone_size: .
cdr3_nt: TGTGCCTGGAGGGCGAGCTCCTATAATTCACCCCTCCACTTT
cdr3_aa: CAWRASSYNSPLHF

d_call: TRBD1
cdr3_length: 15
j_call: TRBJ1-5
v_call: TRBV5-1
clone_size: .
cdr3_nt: TGCGCCAGCAGCTTAGGGGGCGAGTACAATCAGCCCCAGCATTTT
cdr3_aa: CASSLGGEYNQPQHF

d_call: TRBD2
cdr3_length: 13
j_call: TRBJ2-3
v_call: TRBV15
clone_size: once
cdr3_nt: TGTGCCACCCGGACTAGCGGCACAGATACGCAGTATTTT
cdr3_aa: CATRTSGTDTQYF

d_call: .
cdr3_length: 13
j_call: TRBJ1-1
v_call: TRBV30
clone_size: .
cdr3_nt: TGTGCCTGGAGTGTAGGCAGGATCACTGAAGCTTTCTTT
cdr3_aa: CAWSVGRITEAFF

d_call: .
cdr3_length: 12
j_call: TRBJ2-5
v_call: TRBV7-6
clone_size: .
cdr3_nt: TGTGCCAGCAGCTTAGGTGATGAGACCCAGTACTTC
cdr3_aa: CASSLGDETQYF

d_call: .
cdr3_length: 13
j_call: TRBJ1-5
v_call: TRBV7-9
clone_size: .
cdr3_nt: TGTGCCAGCAGCCCTGAGGGCAATCAGCCCCAGCATTTT
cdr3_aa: CASSPEGNQPQHF

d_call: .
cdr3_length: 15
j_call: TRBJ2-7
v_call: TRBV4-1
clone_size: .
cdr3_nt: TGCGCCAGCAGCCAAGATTCTCGGCGGGGCTACGAGCAGTACTTC
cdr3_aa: CASSQDSRRGYEQYF

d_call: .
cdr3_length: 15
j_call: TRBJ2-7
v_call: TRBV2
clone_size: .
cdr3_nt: TGTGCCAGCAGCGAGAACCTAGAAAGAACCAGCGAGCAGTACTTC
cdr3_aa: CASSENLERTSEQYF

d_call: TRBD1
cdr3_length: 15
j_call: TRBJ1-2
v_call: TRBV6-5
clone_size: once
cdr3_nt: TGTGCCAGCAGTTACTATTCAGGGGGGAACTATGGCTACACCTTC
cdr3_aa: CASSYYSGGNYGYTF

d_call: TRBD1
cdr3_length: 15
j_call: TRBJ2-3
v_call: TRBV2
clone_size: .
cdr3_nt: TGTGCCAGCAGTGGGGGACAGGGTAACCCAGATACGCAGTATTTT
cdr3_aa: CASSGGQGNPDTQYF

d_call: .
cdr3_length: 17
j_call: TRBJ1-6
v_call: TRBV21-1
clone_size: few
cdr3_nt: TGTGCCAGCAGCAAAGATCGGGCAGGGGCGTGGAATTCACCCCTCCACTTT
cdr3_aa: CASSKDRAGAWNSPLHF

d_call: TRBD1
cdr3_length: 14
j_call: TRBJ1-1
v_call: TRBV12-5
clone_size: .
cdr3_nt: TGTGCTAGTGGGCTAGGGACAGGTGGAACTGAAGCTTTCTTT
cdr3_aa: CASGLGTGGTEAFF

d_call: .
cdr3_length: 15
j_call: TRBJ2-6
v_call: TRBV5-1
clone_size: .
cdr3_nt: TGCGCCAGCAGCTCGGGGAGCTCTGGGGCCAACGTCCTGACTTTC
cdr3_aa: CASSSGSSGANVLTF

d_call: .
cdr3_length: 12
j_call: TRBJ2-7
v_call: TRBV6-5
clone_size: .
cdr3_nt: TGTGCCAGCAGCCGAGACTCCTACGAGCAGTACTTC
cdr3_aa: CASSRDSYEQYF

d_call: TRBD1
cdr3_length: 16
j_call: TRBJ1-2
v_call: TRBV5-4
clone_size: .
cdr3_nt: TGTGCCAGCAGCACACAACTGACAGGGGGAGCGGGGGGCTACACCTTC
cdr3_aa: CASSTQLTGGAGGYTF

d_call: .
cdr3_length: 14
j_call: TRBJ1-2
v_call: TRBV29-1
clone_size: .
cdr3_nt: TGCAGCGTTGTACTTTTGACAGGCGACTATGGCTACACCTTC
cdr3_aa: CSVVLLTGDYGYTF

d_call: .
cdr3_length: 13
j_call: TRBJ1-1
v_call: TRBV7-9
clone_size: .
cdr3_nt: TGTGCCAGCAGCTTCCCGCCGGAGACTGAAGCTTTCTTT
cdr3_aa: CASSFPPETEAFF

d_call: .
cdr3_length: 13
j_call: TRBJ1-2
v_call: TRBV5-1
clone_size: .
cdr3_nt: TGCGCCAGCAGCTTGTGGCAGGAATATGGCTACACCTTC
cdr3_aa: CASSLWQEYGYTF

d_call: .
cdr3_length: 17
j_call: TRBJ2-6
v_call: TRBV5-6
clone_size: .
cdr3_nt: TGTGCCAGCAGCTTTTGGGGTCGGGGGCCCGGGGCCAACGTCCTGACTTTC
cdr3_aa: CASSFWGRGPGANVLTF

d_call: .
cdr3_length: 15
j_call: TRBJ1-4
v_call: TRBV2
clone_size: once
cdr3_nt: TGTGCCAGCAGGCAGCTTGGGGGACCGAATGAAAAACTGTTTTTT
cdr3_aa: CASRQLGGPNEKLFF

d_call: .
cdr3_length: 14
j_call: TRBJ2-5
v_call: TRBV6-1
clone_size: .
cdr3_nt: TGTGCCAGCAGCGAAGGGCTAGCAGTGAAGACCCAGTACTTC
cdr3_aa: CASSEGLAVKTQYF

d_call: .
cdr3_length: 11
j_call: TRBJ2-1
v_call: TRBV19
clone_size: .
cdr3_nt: TGTGCCAGTAGTATAAGAAATGAGCAGTTCTTC
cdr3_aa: CASSIRNEQFF

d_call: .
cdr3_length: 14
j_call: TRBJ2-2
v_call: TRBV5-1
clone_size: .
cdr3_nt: TGCGCCAGCAGCTTGGATGGGGACACCGGGGAGCTGTTTTTT
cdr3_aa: CASSLDGDTGELFF

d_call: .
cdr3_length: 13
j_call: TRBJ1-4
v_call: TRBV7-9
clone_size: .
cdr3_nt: TGTGCCAGCAGCTTATGGACATCGGAAAAACTGTTTTTT
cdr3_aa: CASSLWTSEKLFF

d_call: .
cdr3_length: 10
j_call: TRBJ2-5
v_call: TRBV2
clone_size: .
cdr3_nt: TGTGCCAGCAGTGTCGAGACCCAGTACTTC
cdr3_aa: CASSVETQYF

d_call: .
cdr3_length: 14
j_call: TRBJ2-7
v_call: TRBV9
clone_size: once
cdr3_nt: TGTGCCAGCAGCGTGGGGGACAAAACCTACGAGCAGTACTTC
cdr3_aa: CASSVGDKTYEQYF

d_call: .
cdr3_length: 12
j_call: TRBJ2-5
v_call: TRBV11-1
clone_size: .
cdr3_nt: TGTGCCAGCAGCTTACCGGGAGAGACCCAGTACTTC
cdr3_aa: CASSLPGETQYF

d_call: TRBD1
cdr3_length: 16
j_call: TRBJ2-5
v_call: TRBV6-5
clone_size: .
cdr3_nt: TGTGCCAGCAGTTACTCTTCCCGGACAGGGCAAGAGACCCAGTACTTC
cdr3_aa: CASSYSSRTGQETQYF

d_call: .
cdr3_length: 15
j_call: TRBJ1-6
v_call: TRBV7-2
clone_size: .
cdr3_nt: TGTGCCAGCAGCAAGCGGGGGTACGCGATTTCACCCCTCCACTTT
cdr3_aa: CASSKRGYAISPLHF

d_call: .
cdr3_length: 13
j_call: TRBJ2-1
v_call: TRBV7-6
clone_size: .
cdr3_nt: TGTGCCAGCAGCTTAGACCCGGGCAATGAGCAGTTCTTC
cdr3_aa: CASSLDPGNEQFF

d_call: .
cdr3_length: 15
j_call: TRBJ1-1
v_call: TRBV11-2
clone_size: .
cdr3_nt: TGTGCCAGCAGCTTAGATTCGGCAGGGGTGGGTGAAGCTTTCTTT
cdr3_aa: CASSLDSAGVGEAFF

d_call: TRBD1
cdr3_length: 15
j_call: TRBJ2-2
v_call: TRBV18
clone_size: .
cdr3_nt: TGTGCCAGCTCACCGGGGACAGGGAACACCGGGGAGCTGTTTTTT
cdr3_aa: CASSPGTGNTGELFF

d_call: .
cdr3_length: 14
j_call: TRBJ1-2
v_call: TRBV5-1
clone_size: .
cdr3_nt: TGCGCCAGCAGCTTGGATCCAGGAAACTATGGCTACACCTTC
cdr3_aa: CASSLDPGNYGYTF

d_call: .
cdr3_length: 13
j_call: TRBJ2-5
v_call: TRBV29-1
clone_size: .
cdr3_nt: TGCAGCGTTGATCATGAGGCCCGGGCGACCCAGTACTTC
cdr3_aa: CSVDHEARATQYF

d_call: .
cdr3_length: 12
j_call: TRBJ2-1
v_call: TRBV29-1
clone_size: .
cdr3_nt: TGCAGCGTTGGGCATCGGGGGAGTGAGCAGTTCTTC
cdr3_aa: CSVGHRGSEQFF

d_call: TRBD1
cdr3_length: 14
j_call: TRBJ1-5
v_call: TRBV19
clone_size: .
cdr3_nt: TGTGCCAGTAGAATCACAGGGGGCGGTCAGCCCCAGCATTTT
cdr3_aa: CASRITGGGQPQHF

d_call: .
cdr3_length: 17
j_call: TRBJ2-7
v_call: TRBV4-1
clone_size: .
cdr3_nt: TGCGCCAGCAGCCAGTTCATCGCCCGCCCACAGCCCTACGAGCAGTACTTC
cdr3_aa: CASSQFIARPQPYEQYF

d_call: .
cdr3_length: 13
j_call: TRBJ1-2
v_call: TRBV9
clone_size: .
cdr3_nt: TGTGCCAGCAGCGGACAGCCTTCCTATGGCTACACCTTC
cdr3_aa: CASSGQPSYGYTF

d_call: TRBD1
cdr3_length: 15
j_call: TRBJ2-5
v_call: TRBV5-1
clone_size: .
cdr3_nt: TGCGCCAGCAGCTTGGCCCCAGGGGGTCAAGAGACCCAGTACTTC
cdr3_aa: CASSLAPGGQETQYF

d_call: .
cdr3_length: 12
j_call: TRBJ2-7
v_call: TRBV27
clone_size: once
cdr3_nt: TGTGCCAGCCCCCGCGGGGATTACGAGCAGTACTTC
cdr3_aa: CASPRGDYEQYF

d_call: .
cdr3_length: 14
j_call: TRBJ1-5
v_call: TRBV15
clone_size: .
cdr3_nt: TGTGCCACCAGCCTCACCCTGGTTGGCCAGCCCCAGCATTTT
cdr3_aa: CATSLTLVGQPQHF

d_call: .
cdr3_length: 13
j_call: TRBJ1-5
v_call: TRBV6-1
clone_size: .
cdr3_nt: TGTGCCAGCAGCTCACAGGGAGGTCAGCCCCAGCATTTT
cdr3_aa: CASSSQGGQPQHF

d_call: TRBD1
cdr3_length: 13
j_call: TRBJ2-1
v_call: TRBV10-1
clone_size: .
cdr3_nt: TGCGCCACCGGACAGGGGGCATGGAATGAGCAGTTCTTC
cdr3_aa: CATGQGAWNEQFF